This T cell receptor (beta chain) was recovered during a study of T cell repertoires in cytomegalovirus infection. Study-level background: Evidence of both CMV infection and a matching HLA type came from public TCR beta signatures.

The sample holds a few counts of this clonotype. TCRdb re-derived calls from the reads in MiXCR, one entry per CDR3 protein. The table has approximately 190,000 distinct CDR3 sequences, about 28% seen once. Germline assignment: CDR1 SGHTA and CDR2 FQGNSA. The CDR3 covers 11 residues. The V end lost 10 bases, the J end lost 5 bases, and 11 bases lay between the germline ends. The origin of this receptor is a human donor in good health (CMV status not recorded). Some clones in this sample may be carry-over from other donors' samples. Sample: PBMCs. The rearrangement joins TRBV7-2 to TRBJ2-5; no definite D call. DNA for the CDR3: TGTGCCACCCTTTATCGGGAGACCCAGTACTTC. Translation: CATLYRETQYF.